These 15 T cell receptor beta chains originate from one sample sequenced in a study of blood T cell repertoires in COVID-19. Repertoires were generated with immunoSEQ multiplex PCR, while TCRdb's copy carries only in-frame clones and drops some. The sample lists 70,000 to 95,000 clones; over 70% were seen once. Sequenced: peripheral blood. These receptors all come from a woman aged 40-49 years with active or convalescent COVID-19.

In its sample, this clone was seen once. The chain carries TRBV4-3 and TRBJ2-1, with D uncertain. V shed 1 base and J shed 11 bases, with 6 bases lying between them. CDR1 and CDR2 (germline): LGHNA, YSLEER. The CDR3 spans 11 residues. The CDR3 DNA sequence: TGCGCCAGCAGCCAAGCAGGAAAGCAGTTCTTC. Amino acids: CASSQAGKQFF.

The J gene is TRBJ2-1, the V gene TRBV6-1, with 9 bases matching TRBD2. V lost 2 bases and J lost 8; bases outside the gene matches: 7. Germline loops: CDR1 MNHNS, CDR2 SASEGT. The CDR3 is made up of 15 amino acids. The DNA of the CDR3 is TGTGCCAGCAGTGAACCCAGCGGGAGGTTCGATGAGCAGTTCTTC. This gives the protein CASSEPSGRFDEQFF.

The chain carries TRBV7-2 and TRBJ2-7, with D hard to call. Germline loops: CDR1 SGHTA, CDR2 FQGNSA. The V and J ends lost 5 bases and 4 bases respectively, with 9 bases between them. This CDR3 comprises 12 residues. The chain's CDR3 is CASSGSGYEQYF. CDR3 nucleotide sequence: TGTGCCAGCAGCGGCTCGGGTTACGAGCAGTACTTC.

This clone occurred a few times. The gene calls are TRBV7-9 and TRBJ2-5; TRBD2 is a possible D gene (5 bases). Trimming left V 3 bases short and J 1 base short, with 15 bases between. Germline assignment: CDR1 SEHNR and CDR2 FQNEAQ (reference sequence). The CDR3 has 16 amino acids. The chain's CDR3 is CASSFSLLGRQETQYF. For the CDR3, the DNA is TGTGCCAGCAGCTTCTCCCTACTAGGTCGCCAAGAGACCCAGTACTTC.

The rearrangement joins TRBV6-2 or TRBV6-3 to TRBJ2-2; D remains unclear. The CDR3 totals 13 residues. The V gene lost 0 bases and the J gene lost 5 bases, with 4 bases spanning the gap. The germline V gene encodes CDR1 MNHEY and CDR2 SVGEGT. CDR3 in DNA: TGTGCCAGCAGTTACTCGAGGACCGGGGAGCTGTTTTTT. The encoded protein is CASSYSRTGELFF.

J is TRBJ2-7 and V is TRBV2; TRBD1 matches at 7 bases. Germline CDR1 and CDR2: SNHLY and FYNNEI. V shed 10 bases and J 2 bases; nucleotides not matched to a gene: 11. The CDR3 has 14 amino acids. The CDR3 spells CATTSGTAAYEQYF. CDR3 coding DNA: TGTGCCACAACGTCCGGGACAGCAGCCTACGAGCAGTACTTC.

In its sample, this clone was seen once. The CDR3 protein is CASSLGMDTQYF. The CDR3 nucleotides are TGTGCCAGCAGCTTAGGTATGGATACGCAGTATTTT. The rearrangement uses TRBV7-8 and TRBJ2-3; D gene unclear. This CDR3 comprises 12 residues. The ends were cut back, 1 base at V and 6 bases at J, with 5 bases in the middle. Germline loops: CDR1 SGHVS, CDR2 FQNEAQ. Full variable domain (rest looked up from reference TRBV7-8 and TRBJ2-3): GAGVSQSPRYKVAKRGQDVALRCDPISGHVSLFWYQQALGQGPEFLTYFQNEAQLDKSGLPSDRFFAERPEGSVSTLKIQRTQQEDSAVYLCASSLGMDTQYFGPGTRLTVL.

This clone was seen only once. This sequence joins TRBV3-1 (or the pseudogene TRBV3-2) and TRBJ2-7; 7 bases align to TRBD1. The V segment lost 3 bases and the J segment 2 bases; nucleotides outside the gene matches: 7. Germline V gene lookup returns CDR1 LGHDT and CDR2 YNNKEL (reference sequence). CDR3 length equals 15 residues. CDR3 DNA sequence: TGTGCCAGCAGCCAGAGACAGGGTGTACCCTACGAGCAGTACTTC. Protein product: CASSQRQGVPYEQYF.

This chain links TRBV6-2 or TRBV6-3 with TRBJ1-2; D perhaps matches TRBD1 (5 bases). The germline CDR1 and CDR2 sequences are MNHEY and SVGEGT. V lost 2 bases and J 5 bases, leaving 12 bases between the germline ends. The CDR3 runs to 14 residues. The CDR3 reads CASSYMLRAYGYTF. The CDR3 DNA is TGTGCCAGCAGTTACATGCTCAGGGCGTATGGCTACACCTTC.

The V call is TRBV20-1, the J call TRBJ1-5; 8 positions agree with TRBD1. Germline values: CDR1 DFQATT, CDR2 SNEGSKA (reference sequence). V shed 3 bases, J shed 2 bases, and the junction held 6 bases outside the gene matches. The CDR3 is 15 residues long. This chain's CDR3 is CSASPGGSGNQPQHF. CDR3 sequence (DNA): TGCAGTGCTAGTCCAGGGGGCTCAGGCAATCAGCCCCAGCATTTT.

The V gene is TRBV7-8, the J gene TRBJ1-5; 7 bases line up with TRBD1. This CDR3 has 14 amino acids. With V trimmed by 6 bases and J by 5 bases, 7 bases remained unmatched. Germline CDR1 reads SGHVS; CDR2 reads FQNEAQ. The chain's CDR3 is CASRDTTGDQPQHF. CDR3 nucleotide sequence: TGTGCCAGCAGGGATACCACAGGGGATCAGCCCCAGCATTTT.

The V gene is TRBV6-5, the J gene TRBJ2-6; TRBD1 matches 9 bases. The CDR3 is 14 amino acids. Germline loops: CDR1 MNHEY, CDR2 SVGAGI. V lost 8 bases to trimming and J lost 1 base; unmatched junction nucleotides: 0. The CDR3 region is CASGTGSGANVLTF. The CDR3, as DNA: TGTGCCAGCGGGACAGGGTCTGGGGCCAACGTCCTGACTTTC.

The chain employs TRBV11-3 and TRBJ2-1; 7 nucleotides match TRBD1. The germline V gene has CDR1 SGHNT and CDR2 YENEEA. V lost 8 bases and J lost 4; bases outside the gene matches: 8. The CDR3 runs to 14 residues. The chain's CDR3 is CASATRDSYNEQFF. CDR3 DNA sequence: TGTGCCAGCGCTACCCGGGACAGTTACAATGAGCAGTTCTTC.

Written as DNA, the CDR3 is TGTGCCAGCAGTCTGAGGGCCGGCGGGGAGCTGTTTTTT. Translated: CASSLRAGGELFF. This chain uses TRBV6-4 with TRBJ2-2; a weak D match, TRBD2 (5 bases). V was cut by 5 bases and J by 7 bases, with 11 bases left in between. The CDR3 is made up of 13 amino acids. Per the germline V gene, CDR1 is MRHNA and CDR2 is SNTAGT.

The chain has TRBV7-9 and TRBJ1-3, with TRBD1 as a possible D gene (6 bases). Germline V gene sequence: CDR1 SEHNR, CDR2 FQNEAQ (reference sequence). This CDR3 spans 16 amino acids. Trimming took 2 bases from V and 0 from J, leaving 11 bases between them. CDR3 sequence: CASSLRQAPSGNTIYF. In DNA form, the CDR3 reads TGTGCCAGCAGCTTAAGACAGGCTCCCTCTGGAAACACCATATATTTT.